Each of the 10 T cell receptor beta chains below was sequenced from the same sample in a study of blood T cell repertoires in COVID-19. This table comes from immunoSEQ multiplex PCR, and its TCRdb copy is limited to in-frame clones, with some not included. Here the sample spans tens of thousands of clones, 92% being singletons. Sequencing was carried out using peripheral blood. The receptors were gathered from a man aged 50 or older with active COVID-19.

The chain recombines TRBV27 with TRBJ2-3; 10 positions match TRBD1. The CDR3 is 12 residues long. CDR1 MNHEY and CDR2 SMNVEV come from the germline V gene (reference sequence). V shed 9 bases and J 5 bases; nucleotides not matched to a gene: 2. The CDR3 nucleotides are TGTGCCAGTAGGACAGGGGGAGATACGCAGTATTTT. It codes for CASRTGGDTQYF.

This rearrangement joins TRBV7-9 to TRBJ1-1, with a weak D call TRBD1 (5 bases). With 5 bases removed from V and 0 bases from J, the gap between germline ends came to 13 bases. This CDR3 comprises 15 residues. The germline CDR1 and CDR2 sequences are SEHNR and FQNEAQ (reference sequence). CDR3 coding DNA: TGTGCCAGCAGCCCCGGGCAGGGTCTGAACACTGAAGCTTTCTTT. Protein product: CASSPGQGLNTEAFF.

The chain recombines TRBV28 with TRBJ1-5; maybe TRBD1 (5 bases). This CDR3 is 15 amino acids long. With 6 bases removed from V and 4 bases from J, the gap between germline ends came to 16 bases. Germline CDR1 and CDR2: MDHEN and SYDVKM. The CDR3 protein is CASSSGGRKNQPQHF. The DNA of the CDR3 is TGTGCCAGCAGCTCCGGGGGTCGGAAGAATCAGCCCCAGCATTTT.

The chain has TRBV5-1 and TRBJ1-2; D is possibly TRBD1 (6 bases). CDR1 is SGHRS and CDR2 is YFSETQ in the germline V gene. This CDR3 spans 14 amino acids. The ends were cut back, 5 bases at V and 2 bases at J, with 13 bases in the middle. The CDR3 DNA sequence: TGCGCCAGCAGAGCCGTGAGGGGGAACTATGGCTACACCTTC. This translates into CASRAVRGNYGYTF.

Here the CDR3 DNA reads TGTGCCAGCAGCCCCTCCCTCAGGGCTTTCTTT. Its protein is CASSPSLRAFF. The rearrangement links TRBV11-2 to TRBJ1-1; D gene unclear. V was shortened by 5 bases and J by 11 bases, with 12 bases between the two germline ends. Germline CDR1 SGHAT, CDR2 FQNNGV. This CDR3 region has 11 residues.

In DNA form, the CDR3 reads TGTGCCAGTAGTATAGCCTTGACAGGAGAACATAATTCACCCCTCCACTTT. This encodes CASSIALTGEHNSPLHF. The chain employs TRBV19 and TRBJ1-6, with D possibly being TRBD1 (6 bases). Deletions cut 1 base from V and 5 bases from J, with 15 bases between. The CDR3 sequence is 17 residues long. Germline CDR1 is LNHDA and CDR2 is SQIVND (reference sequence).

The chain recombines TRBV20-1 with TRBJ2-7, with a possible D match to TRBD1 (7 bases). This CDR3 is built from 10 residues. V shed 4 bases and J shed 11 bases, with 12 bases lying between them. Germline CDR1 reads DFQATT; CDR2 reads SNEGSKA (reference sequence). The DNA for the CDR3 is TGCAGTGCTACAGGGGGGATGGAGTACTTC. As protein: CSATGGMEYF.

CDR3 bases: TGTGCCAGCAAGATAGGGGTTCTTGAGCAGTTCTTC. Residues: CASKIGVLEQFF. The chain combines TRBV2 with TRBJ2-1, with D tentatively TRBD1 (5 bases). The germline CDR1 and CDR2 sequences are SNHLY and FYNNEI. The CDR3 totals 12 residues. Trimming removed 7 bases from V and 9 bases from J, with 13 bases in between.

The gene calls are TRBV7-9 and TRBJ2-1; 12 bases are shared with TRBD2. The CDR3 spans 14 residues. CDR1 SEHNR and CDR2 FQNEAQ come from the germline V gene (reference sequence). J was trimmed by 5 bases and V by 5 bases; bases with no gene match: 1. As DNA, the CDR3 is TGTGCCAGCAGCCCTAGCGGGAGGGACAATGAGCAGTTCTTC. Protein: CASSPSGRDNEQFF. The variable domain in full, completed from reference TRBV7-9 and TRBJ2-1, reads DTGVSQNPRHKITKRGQNVTFRCDPISEHNRLYWYRQTLGQGPEFLTYFQNEAQLEKSRLLSDRFSAERPKGSFSTLEIQRTEQGDSAMYLCASSPSGRDNEQFFGPGTRLTVL.

CDR3 amino acids: CASSLFRTTSEYGYTF. In DNA, the CDR3 is TGTGCCAGCAGTTTATTTAGGACAACCTCTGAGTATGGCTACACCTTC. The V and J genes are TRBV28 and TRBJ1-2, with a possible D match to TRBD1 (5 bases). The CDR3 loop spans 16 amino acids. Trimming shortened V by 1 base and J by 5 bases, and 17 bases separated the two germline ends. Per germline, CDR1 MDHEN and CDR2 SYDVKM.